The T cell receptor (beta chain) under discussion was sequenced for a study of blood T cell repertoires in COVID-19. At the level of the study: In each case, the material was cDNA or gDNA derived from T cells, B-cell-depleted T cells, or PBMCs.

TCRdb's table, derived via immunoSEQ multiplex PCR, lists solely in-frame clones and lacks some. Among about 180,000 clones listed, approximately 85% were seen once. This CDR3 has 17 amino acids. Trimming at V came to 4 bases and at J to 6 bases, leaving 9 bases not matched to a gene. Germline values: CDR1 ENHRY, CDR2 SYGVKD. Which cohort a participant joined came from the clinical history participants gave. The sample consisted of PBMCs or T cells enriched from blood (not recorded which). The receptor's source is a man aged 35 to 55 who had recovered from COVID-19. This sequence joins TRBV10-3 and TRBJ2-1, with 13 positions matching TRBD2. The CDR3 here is CAISVSVLAGGPNEQFF. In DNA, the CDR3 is TGTGCCATCAGTGTTTCCGTACTAGCGGGAGGGCCCAATGAGCAGTTCTTC.